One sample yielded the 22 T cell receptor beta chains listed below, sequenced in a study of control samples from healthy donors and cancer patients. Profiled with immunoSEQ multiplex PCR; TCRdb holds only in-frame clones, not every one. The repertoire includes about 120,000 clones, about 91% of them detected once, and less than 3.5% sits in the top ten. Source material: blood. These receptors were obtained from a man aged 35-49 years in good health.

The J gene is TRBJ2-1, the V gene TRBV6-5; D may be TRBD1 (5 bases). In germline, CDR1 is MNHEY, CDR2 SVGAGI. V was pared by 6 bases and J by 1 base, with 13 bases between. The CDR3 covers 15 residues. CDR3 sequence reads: CASSPTVNSYNEQFF. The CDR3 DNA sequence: TGTGCCAGCAGCCCGACAGTAAATTCCTACAATGAGCAGTTCTTC.

The CDR3 region is CAIRGDRGHGNTIYF. CDR3 in DNA: TGTGCCATCAGGGGGGACAGGGGGCATGGAAACACCATATATTTT. The chain carries TRBV10-3 and TRBJ1-3; the match to TRBD1 covers 12 bases. CDR1 is ENHRY, CDR2 SYGVKD, per germline. V was clipped by 6 bases and J by 3 bases; unmatched bases: 3. The CDR3 contains 15 residues.

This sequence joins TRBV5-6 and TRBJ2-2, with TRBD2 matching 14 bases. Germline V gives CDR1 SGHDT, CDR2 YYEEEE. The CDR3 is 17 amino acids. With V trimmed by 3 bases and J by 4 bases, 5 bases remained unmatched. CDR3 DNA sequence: TGTGCCAGCAGCTGGGGACTAGCGGGGGCAGTCACCGGGGAGCTGTTTTTT. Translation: CASSWGLAGAVTGELFF.

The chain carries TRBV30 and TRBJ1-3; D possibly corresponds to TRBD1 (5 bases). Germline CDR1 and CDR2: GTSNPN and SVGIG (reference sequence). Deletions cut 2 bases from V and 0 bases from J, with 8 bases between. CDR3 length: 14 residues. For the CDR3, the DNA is TGTGCCTGGAGTCAGGGACGCTCTGGAAACACCATATATTTT. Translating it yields CAWSQGRSGNTIYF.

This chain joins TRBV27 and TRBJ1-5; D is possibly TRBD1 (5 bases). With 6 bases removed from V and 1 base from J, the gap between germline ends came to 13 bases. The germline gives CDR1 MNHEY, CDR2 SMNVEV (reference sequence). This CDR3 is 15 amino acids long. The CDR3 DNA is TGTGCCAGCAGGGATACGGGACTCAGCAATCAGCCCCAGCATTTT. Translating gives CASRDTGLSNQPQHF.

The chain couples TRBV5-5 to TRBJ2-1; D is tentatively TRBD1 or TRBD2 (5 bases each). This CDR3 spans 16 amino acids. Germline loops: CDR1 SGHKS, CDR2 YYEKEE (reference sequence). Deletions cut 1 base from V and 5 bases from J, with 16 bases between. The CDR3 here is CASSLFFRDGHNEQFF. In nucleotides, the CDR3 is TGTGCCAGCAGCTTGTTTTTCAGGGACGGCCACAATGAGCAGTTCTTC.

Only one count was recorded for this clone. The CDR3 nucleotides are TGTGCCAGCATAGACAGGGCAGACGAGCAGTACTTC. Protein product: CASIDRADEQYF. This chain links TRBV28 with TRBJ2-7; 7 bases fit TRBD1. The V segment lost 7 bases and the J segment 5 bases; nucleotides outside the gene matches: 5. Germline V gene lookup returns CDR1 MDHEN and CDR2 SYDVKM. This CDR3 region has 12 residues.

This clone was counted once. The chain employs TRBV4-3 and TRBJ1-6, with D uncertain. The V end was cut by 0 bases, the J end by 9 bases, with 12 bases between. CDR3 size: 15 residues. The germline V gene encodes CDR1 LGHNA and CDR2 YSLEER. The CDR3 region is CASSQDSLIGSPLHF. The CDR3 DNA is TGCGCCAGCAGCCAAGACTCCCTTATAGGTTCACCCCTCCACTTT.

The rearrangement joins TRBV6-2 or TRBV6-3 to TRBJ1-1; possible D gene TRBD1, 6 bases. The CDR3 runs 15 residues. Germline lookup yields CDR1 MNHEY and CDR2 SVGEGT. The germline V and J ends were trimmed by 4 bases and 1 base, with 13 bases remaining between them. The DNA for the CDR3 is TGTGCCAGCAGTTCCCCCGGGACACCGAACACTGAAGCTTTCTTT. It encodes CASSSPGTPNTEAFF.

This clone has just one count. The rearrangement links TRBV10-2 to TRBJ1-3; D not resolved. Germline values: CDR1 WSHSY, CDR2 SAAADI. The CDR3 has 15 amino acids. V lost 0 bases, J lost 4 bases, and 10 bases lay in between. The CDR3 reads CASSESGMLGNTIYF. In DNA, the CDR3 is TGCGCCAGCAGTGAGTCGGGAATGCTAGGAAACACCATATATTTT.

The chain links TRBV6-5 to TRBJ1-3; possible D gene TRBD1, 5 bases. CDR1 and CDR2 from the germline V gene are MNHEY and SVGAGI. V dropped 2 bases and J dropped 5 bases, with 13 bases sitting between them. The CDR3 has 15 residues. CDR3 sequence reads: CASSYRDPGRNTIYF. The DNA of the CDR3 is TGTGCCAGCAGTTACAGGGACCCAGGACGAAACACCATATATTTT.

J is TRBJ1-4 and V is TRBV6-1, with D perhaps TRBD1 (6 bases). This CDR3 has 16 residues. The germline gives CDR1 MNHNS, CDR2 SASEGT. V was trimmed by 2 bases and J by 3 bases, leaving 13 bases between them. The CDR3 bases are TGTGCCAGCAGTGAAATGGGGGCGCGGGCTAATGAAAAACTGTTTTTT. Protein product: CASSEMGARANEKLFF.

The CDR3 is CASSQSGQANTEAFF. The CDR3, as DNA: TGTGCCAGCAGCCAATCGGGACAGGCGAACACTGAAGCTTTCTTT. V and J are TRBV3-1 (or the pseudogene TRBV3-2) and TRBJ1-1; TRBD1 agrees at 8 bases. Germline V lookup: CDR1 LGHDT, CDR2 YNNKEL (reference sequence). The CDR3 contains 15 residues. The junction had 3 bases not matched to a gene; V was cut back by 2 bases and J by 1 base.

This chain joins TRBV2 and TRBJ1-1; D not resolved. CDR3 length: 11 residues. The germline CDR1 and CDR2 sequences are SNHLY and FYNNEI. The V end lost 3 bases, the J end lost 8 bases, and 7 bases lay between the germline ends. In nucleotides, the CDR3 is TGTGCCAGCAGTGATAGGGCAGAAGCTTTCTTT. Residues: CASSDRAEAFF.

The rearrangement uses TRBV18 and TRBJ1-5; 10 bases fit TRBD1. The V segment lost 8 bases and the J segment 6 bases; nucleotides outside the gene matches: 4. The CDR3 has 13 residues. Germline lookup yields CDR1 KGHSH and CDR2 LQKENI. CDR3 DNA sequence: TGTGCCAGCACGACAGGGGGCGGTCAGCCCCAGCATTTT. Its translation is CASTTGGGQPQHF.

The CDR3 DNA sequence: TGCGCCAGCAGCTTGGTTCCAACGGGTACGCAGTATTTT. This codes for CASSLVPTGTQYF. The rearrangement joins TRBV5-1 to TRBJ2-3; D call uncertain. Trimming shortened V by 0 bases and J by 8 bases, and 10 bases separated the two germline ends. Germline-derived CDR1 and CDR2 are SGHRS and YFSETQ. CDR3 length: 13 amino acids.

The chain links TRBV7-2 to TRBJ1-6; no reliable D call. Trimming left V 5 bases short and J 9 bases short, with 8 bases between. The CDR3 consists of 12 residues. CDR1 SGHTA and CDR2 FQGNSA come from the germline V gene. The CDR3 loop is CASSTFSSPLHF. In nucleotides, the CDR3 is TGTGCCAGCAGCACCTTTAGTTCACCCCTCCACTTT. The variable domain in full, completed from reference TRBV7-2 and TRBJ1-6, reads GAGVSQSPSNKVTEKGKDVELRCDPISGHTALYWYRQSLGQGLEFLIYFQGNSAPDKSGLPSDRFSAERTGGSVSTLTIQRTQQEDSAVYLCASSTFSSPLHFGNGTRLTVT.

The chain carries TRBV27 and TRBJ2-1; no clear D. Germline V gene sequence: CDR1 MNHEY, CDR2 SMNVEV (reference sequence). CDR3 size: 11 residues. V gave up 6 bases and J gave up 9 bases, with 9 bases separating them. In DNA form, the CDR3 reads TGTGCCAGCAGACTTGTGGGTGAGCAGTTCTTC. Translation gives CASRLVGEQFF.

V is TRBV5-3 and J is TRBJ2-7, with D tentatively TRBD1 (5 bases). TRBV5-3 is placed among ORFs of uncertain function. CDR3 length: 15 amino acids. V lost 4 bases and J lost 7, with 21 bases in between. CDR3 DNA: TGTGCCAGAAGCCCAGGGCATGGGCAGATGTGGGAGCAGTACTTC. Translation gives CARSPGHGQMWEQYF.

The CDR3 reads CASSRQISYEQYF. CDR3 nucleotides: TGTGCCAGCAGTCGTCAGATCTCCTACGAGCAGTACTTC. The genes are TRBV6-5 and TRBJ2-7, with D uncertain. The V and J ends lost 5 bases and 0 bases respectively, with 8 bases between them. CDR3 size: 13 residues. Germline V CDR1 and CDR2: MNHEY, SVGAGI.

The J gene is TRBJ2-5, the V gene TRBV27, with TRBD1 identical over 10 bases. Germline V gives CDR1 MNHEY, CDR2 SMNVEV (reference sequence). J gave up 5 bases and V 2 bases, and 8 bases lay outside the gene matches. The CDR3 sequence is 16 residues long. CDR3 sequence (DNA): TGTGCCAGCAGTTTAACCCGGACAGGGGGGCGGGAGACCCAGTACTTC. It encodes CASSLTRTGGRETQYF.

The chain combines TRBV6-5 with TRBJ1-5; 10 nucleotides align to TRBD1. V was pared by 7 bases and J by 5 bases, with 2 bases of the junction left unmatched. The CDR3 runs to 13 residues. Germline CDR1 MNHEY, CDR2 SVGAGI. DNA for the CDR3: TGTGCCAGCAAGACAGGGGGCGATCAGCCCCAGCATTTT. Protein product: CASKTGGDQPQHF.